A selection of T cell receptor beta chains follows, all from one sample in a study of blood T cell repertoires in COVID-19. Sequencing used immunoSEQ multiplex PCR; TCRdb keeps in-frame clones, though not all of them. The sample holds over 150,000 clones, 65% to 90% seen once. Sequenced sample: peripheral blood. These TCRs come from a man between 45 and 60 years old with active or convalescent COVID-19. CDR3s include the opening cysteine and the closing phenylalanine or tryptophan.

V gene,J gene,CDR3 protein
TRBV3-1/TRBV3-2,TRBJ1-6,CASRGQGGSYNSPLHF
TRBV5-4,TRBJ2-1,CASSEDHRDRAYNEQFF
TRBV9,TRBJ2-5,CASSVATGMQETQYF
TRBV27,TRBJ1-2,CASRPAGTEINYGYTF
TRBV5-1,TRBJ2-5,CASSGGLAGLFQETQYF
TRBV12-3/TRBV12-4,TRBJ1-2,CASSLMAGVGYTF
TRBV28,TRBJ1-2,CASSLSDRGYGYTF
TRBV5-5,TRBJ2-5,CASSLEWGEGETQYF
TRBV7-9,TRBJ1-1,CASSPRGDTEAFF
TRBV28,TRBJ2-7,CASSPHAPGQGAPEQYF
TRBV7-9,TRBJ1-4,CASSLGQGSEKLFF
TRBV3-1/TRBV3-2,TRBJ1-1,CASSRRQDLGRNTEAFF
TRBV6-2/TRBV6-3,TRBJ2-3,CASSYGRTDTQYF
TRBV28,TRBJ2-1,CASSSGGTGTPHEQFF
TRBV5-1,TRBJ2-2,CASSELQGATGELFF
TRBV10-3,TRBJ1-1,CAIRDILKDTEAFF
TRBV7-2,TRBJ1-5,CASSLGSGGAKQPQHF
TRBV7-2,TRBJ1-2,CASSLDSTGDNYGYTF
TRBV6-4,TRBJ1-1,CASSPGQGVTEAFF
TRBV30,TRBJ1-1,CAWRQNRDTEAFF
TRBV30,TRBJ2-7,CAGWALGTIGSYEQYF
TRBV5-5,TRBJ2-1,CASSADLAVNEQFF